These T cell receptor beta chains were read from a single sample in a study of T-cell reconstitution after alpha-beta-depleted transplantation in children. TCRdb called the PCR reads again in MiXCR, with one record for every CDR3 protein. The table has 200,000 or so distinct CDR3 sequences, approximately 6.9% seen once. Sample: PBMCs, taken before TCRalphabeta/CD19-depleted stem cell transplant. The receptor set was obtained from a boy younger than 10 with acute lymphoblastic leukemia, due to receive a stem cell transplant. The CDR3 runs from the conserved cysteine through the conserved F or W. Fields, in order: V gene, clone size, J gene, D gene, CDR3 protein, CDR3 DNA. A D gene is named only where the DNA matches it firmly. Clone size is not always given. Where it is, it says once, few, many or a class for expanded clones.

V gene: TRBV7-9
clone size: few
J gene: TRBJ2-7
D gene: NA
CDR3 protein: CASSLWTVGIYEQYF
CDR3 DNA: TGTGCCAGCAGCTTATGGACAGTGGGGATCTACGAGCAGTACTTC

V gene: TRBV20-1
clone size: many
J gene: TRBJ2-1
D gene: TRBD2
CDR3 protein: CSARDRKTGGIYNEQFF
CDR3 DNA: TGCAGTGCTAGAGATCGAAAGACGGGGGGTATTTACAATGAGCAGTTCTTC

V gene: TRBV3-1
clone size: few
J gene: TRBJ1-1
D gene: NA
CDR3 protein: CASRGQQEAFF
CDR3 DNA: TGTGCCAGCCGAGGACAGCAAGAAGCTTTCTTT

V gene: TRBV20-1
clone size: few
J gene: TRBJ1-5
D gene: NA
CDR3 protein: CSARSGNGVQPQHF
CDR3 DNA: TGCAGTGCTAGAAGCGGGAACGGGGTACAGCCCCAGCATTTT

V gene: TRBV7-7
clone size: many
J gene: TRBJ2-1
D gene: NA
CDR3 protein: CASSPWTEHYNEQFF
CDR3 DNA: TGTGCTAGCAGCCCCTGGACTGAACATTACAATGAGCAGTTCTTC

V gene: TRBV6-2/TRBV6-3
clone size: many
J gene: TRBJ2-3
D gene: NA
CDR3 protein: CASRHDPGLSTDTQYF
CDR3 DNA: TGTGCCAGCAGACACGACCCGGGACTCTCCACAGATACGCAGTATTTT

V gene: TRBV29-1
clone size: few
J gene: TRBJ1-2
D gene: NA
CDR3 protein: CSVDSAYGYTF
CDR3 DNA: TGCAGCGTTGATTCTGCCTATGGCTACACCTTC

V gene: TRBV12-5
clone size: few
J gene: TRBJ2-7
D gene: TRBD1
CDR3 protein: CASGARRDRGIMGEQYF
CDR3 DNA: TGTGCTAGTGGAGCTCGCCGGGACAGGGGCATAATGGGCGAGCAGTACTTC

V gene: TRBV12-3/TRBV12-4
clone size: many
J gene: TRBJ2-1
D gene: TRBD2
CDR3 protein: CASSFKLAGVNEQFF
CDR3 DNA: TGTGCCAGCAGTTTCAAACTAGCGGGGGTCAATGAGCAGTTCTTC

V gene: TRBV6-1
clone size: many
J gene: TRBJ2-1
D gene: NA
CDR3 protein: CASSESLLRGGYEQFF
CDR3 DNA: TGTGCCAGCAGTGAGTCTTTGTTGCGTGGGGGCTATGAGCAGTTCTTC

V gene: TRBV12-3/TRBV12-4
clone size: NA
J gene: TRBJ2-2
D gene: TRBD2
CDR3 protein: CASSPDRGTSGTVTGELFF
CDR3 DNA: TGTGCCAGCAGTCCCGATCGTGGGACTAGCGGGACCGTCACCGGGGAGCTGTTTTTT

V gene: TRBV20-1
clone size: many
J gene: TRBJ2-7
D gene: TRBD2
CDR3 protein: CSARGRERLAGGSLTYEQYF
CDR3 DNA: TGCAGTGCTAGAGGACGGGAAAGACTAGCGGGGGGAAGTTTAACCTACGAGCAGTACTTC

V gene: TRBV6-5
clone size: few
J gene: TRBJ1-2
D gene: NA
CDR3 protein: CASSTLPGYTF
CDR3 DNA: TGTGCCAGCAGTACCCTGCCAGGCTACACCTTC

V gene: TRBV7-2
clone size: few
J gene: TRBJ2-1
D gene: NA
CDR3 protein: CASKSRGDEQFF
CDR3 DNA: TGTGCCAGCAAATCAAGAGGGGATGAGCAGTTCTTC

V gene: TRBV6-2/TRBV6-3
clone size: NA
J gene: TRBJ1-2
D gene: NA
CDR3 protein: CASSTFRDADDYGYTF
CDR3 DNA: TGTGCCAGCAGCACCTTTCGAGATGCAGACGACTATGGCTACACCTTC

V gene: TRBV10-2
clone size: few
J gene: TRBJ2-7
D gene: NA
CDR3 protein: CASSDTGSLEQYF
CDR3 DNA: TGCGCCAGCAGTGATACAGGGTCTCTCGAGCAGTACTTC

V gene: TRBV29-1
clone size: many
J gene: TRBJ2-2
D gene: NA
CDR3 protein: CSVGRDPGELFF
CDR3 DNA: TGCAGCGTTGGGCGGGATCCCGGGGAGCTGTTTTTT

V gene: TRBV7-9
clone size: NA
J gene: TRBJ1-1
D gene: NA
CDR3 protein: CASTQGSTEAFF
CDR3 DNA: TGTGCCAGCACCCAGGGTTCCACTGAAGCTTTCTTT

V gene: TRBV7-9
clone size: many
J gene: TRBJ2-1
D gene: NA
CDR3 protein: CASSRTGNEQFF
CDR3 DNA: TGTGCCAGCAGCCGGACTGGGAATGAGCAGTTCTTC

V gene: TRBV7-3
clone size: many
J gene: TRBJ2-1
D gene: NA
CDR3 protein: CASSSSQDSYNEQFF
CDR3 DNA: TGTGCCAGCAGCTCGTCACAGGACTCCTACAATGAGCAGTTCTTC

V gene: TRBV29-1
clone size: many
J gene: TRBJ1-1
D gene: NA
CDR3 protein: CSVVGALNTEAFF
CDR3 DNA: TGCAGCGTTGTAGGGGCCCTGAACACTGAAGCTTTCTTT

V gene: TRBV7-2
clone size: many
J gene: TRBJ2-1
D gene: TRBD1
CDR3 protein: CASSWTGGNEQFF
CDR3 DNA: TGTGCCAGCAGCTGGACAGGGGGCAATGAGCAGTTCTTC